This T cell receptor (beta chain) was captured in a study of cytotoxic CD8 clonotypes in ibrutinib-treated CLL. Across the study: Response sampling occurred after a median approximately 12 months of treatment (range 6 to 36).

Measured with immunoSEQ multiplex PCR; TCRdb has only the in-frame clones, and not every one. The data contain roughly 200,000 clones, approximately 68% of them singletons. Comments on this clone: Antigen specificity is unknown.

Findings and limits, study-wide: Public clonotypes were seen rarely and were contracted or stable on treatment.

Source: PBMCs, taken after 24 months of ibrutinib treatment. This clonotype was obtained from a human donor with chronic lymphocytic leukemia.

The DNA for the CDR3 is TGTGCCAGCAGGGAATTAAGCGGAGACACCGGGGAGCTGTTTTTT. Translating it yields CASRELSGDTGELFF. The V call is TRBV9, the J call TRBJ2-2; tentative D call: TRBD2 (5 bases). The length of the CDR3 is 15 residues. The V end was cut by 5 bases, the J end by 3 bases, with 14 bases between. Germline CDR1 SGDLS, CDR2 YYNGEE.